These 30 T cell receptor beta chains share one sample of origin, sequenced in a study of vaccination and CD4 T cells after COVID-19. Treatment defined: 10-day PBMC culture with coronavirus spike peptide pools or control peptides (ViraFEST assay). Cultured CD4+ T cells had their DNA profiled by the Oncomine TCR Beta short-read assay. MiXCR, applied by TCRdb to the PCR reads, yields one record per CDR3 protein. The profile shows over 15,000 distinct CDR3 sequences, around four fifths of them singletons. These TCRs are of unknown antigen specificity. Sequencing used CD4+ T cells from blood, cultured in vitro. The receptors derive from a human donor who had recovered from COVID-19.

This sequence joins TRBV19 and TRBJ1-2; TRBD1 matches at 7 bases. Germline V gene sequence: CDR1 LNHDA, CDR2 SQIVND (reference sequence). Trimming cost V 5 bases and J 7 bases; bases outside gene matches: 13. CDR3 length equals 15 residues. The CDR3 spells CASSPSGVDRVGYTF. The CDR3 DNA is TGTGCCAGTAGTCCCTCCGGGGTCGACAGGGTTGGCTACACCTTC.

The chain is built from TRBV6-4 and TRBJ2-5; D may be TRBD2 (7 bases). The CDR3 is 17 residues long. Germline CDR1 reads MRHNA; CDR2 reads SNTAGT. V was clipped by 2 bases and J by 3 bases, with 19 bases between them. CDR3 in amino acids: CASSDRWVGGLKETQYF. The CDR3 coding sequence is TGTGCCAGCAGTGACAGGTGGGTCGGGGGGCTAAAAGAGACCCAGTACTTC.

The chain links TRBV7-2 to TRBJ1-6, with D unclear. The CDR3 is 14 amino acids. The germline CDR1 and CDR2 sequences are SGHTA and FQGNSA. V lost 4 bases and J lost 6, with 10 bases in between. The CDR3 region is CASSSSRGNSPLHF. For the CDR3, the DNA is TGTGCCAGCAGCTCCTCCCGGGGTAATTCACCCCTCCACTTT.

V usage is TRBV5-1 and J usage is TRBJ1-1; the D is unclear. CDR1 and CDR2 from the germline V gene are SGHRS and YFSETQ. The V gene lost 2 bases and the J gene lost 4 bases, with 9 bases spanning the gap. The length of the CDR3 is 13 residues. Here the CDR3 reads CASSFDRTTEAFF. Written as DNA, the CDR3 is TGCGCCAGCAGCTTCGACCGAACCACTGAAGCTTTCTTT.

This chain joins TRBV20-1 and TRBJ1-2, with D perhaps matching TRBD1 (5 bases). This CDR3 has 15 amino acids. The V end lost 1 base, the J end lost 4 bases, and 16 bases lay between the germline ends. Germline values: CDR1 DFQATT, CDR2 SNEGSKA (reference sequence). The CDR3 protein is CSARGNRRTLYGYTF. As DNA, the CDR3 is TGCAGTGCTAGAGGGAACAGGCGGACACTCTATGGCTACACCTTC.

This CDR3 is CATRGKLGTEAFF. For the CDR3, the DNA is TGTGCCACCCGGGGGAAACTGGGCACTGAAGCTTTCTTT. The V and J genes are TRBV24-1 and TRBJ1-1, with D maybe TRBD1 (5 bases). The CDR3 extends over 13 amino acids. V lost 9 bases, J lost 4 bases, and 14 bases lay in between. In germline, CDR1 is KGHDR, CDR2 SFDVKD.

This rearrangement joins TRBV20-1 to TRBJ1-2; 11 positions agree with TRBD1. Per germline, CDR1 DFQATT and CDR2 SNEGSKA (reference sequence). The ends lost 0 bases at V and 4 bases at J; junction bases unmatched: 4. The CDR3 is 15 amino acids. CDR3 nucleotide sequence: TGCAGTGCTAGAGAACCAGGGACAGGGGGCTATGGCTACACCTTC. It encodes CSAREPGTGGYGYTF.

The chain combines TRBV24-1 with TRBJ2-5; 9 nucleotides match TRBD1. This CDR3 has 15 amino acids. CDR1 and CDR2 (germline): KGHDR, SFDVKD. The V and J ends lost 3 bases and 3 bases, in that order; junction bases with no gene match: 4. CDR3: CATSDGGTGKETQYF. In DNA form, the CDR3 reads TGTGCCACCAGTGATGGAGGGACAGGGAAAGAGACCCAGTACTTC.

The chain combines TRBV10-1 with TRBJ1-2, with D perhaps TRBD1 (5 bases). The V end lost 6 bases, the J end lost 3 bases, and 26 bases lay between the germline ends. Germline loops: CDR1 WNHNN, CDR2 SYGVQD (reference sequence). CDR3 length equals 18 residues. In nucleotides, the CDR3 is TGCGCCAGCAGAGAAGGGACGACATCCGTAGTGGTCCACTATGGCTACACCTTC. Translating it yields CASREGTTSVVVHYGYTF.

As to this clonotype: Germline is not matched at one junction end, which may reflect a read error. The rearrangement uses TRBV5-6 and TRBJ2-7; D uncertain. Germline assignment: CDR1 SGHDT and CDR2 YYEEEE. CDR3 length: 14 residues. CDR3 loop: CTSSLAQVKGEQYF. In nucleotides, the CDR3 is TGTACCAGCAGCTTGGCTCAGGTCAAGGGCGAGCAGTACTTC.

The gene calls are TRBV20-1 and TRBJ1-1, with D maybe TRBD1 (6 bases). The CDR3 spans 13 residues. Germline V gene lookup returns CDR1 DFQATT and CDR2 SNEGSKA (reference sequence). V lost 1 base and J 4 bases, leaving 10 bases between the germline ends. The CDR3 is CSARGTVGTEAFF. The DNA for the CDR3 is TGCAGTGCTAGAGGGACAGTGGGCACTGAAGCTTTCTTT.

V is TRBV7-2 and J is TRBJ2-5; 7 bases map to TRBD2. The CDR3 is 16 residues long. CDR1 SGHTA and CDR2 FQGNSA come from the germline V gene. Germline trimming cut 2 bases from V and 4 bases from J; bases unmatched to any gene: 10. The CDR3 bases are TGTGCCAGCAGCTTATGGGGGGGACCTCCGGCAGAGACCCAGTACTTC. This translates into CASSLWGGPPAETQYF.

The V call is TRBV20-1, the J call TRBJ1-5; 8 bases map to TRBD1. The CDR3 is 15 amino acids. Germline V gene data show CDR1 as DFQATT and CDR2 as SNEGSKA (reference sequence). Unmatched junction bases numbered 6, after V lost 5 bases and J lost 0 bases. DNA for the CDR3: TGCAGTGCTCCTCAGGGGGCTTTTAGCAATCAGCCCCAGCATTTT. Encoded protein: CSAPQGAFSNQPQHF.

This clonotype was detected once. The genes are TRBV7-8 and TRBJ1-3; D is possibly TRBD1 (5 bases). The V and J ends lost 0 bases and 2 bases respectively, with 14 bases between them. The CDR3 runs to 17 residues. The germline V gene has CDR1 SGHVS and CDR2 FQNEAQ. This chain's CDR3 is CASSLARRQKTGNTIYF. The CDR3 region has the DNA TGTGCCAGCAGCTTAGCTCGAAGACAGAAGACTGGAAACACCATATATTTT.

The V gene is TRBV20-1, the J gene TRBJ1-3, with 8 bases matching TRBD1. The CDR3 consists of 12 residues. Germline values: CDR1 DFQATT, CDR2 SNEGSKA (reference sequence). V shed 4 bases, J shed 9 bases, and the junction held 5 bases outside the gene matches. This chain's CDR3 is CSATGQAGTIYF. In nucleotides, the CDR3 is TGCAGTGCTACGGGACAGGCTGGCACCATATATTTT.

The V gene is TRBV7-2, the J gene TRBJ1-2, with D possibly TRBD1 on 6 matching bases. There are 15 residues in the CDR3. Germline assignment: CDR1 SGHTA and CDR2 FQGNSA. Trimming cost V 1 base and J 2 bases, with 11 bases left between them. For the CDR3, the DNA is TGTGCCAGCAGCTTAGAGGGAGGGGGGAACTATGGCTACACCTTC. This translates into CASSLEGGGNYGYTF.

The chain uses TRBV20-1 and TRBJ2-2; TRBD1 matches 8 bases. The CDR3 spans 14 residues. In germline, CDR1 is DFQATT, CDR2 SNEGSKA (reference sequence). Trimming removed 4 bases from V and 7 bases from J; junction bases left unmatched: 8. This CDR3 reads CSAIRGRWGGELFF. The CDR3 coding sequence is TGCAGTGCTATCAGGGGGCGCTGGGGCGGGGAGCTGTTTTTT.

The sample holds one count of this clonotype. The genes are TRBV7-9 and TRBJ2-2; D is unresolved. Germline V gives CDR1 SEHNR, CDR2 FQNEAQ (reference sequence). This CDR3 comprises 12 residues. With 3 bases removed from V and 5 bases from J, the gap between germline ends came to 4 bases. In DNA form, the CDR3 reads TGTGCCAGCAGCTTTAAAACCGGGGAGCTGTTTTTT. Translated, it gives CASSFKTGELFF.

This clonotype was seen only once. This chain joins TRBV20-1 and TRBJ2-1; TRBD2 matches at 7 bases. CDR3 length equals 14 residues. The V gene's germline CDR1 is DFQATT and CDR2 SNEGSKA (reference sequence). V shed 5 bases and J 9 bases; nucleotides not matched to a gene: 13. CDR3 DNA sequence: TGCAGTGCTCCCGTGGGGAGGGCCCGTGGTGAGCAGTTCTTC. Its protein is CSAPVGRARGEQFF.

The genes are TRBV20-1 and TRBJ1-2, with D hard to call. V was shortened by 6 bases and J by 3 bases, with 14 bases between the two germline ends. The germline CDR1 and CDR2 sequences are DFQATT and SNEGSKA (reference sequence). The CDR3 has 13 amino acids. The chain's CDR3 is CSATSWVDYGYTF. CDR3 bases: TGCAGTGCGACCAGTTGGGTGGACTATGGCTACACCTTC.

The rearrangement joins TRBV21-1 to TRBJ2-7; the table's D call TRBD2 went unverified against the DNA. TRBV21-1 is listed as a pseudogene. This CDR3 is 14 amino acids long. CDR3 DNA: TGTGCCAGCAGCAAACAGGAGGAAAAGTACGAGCAGTACTTC. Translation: CASSKQEEKYEQYF.

The CDR3 bases are TGCAGCGTTGCCCCACAGGGAGGGTCTGGGGCCAACGTCCTGACTTTC. Translated, it gives CSVAPQGGSGANVLTF. This chain joins TRBV29-1 and TRBJ2-6, with D tentatively TRBD2 (7 bases). The germline V and J ends were trimmed by 4 bases and 1 base, with 14 bases remaining between them. The length of the CDR3 is 16 residues. The V gene's germline CDR1 is SQVTM and CDR2 ANQGSEA.

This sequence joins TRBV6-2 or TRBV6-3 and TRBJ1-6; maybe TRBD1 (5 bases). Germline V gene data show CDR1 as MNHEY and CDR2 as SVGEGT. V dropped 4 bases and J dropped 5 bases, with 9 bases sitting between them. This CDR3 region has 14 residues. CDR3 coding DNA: TGTGCCAGCAGTTCGGCAGGGAATAATTCACCCCTCCACTTT. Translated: CASSSAGNNSPLHF.

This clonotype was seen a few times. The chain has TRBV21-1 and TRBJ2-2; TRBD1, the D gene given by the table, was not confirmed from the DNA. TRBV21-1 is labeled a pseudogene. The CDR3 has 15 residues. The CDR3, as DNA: TGTGCCCCCAGGGCGGACAGGGAGAACACCGGGGAGCTGTTTTTT. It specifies CAPRADRENTGELFF.

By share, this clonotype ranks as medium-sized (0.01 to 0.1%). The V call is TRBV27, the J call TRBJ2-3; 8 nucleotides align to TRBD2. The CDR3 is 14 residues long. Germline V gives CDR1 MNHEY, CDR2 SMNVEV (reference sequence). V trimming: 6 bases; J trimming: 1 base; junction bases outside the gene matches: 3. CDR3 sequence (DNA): TGTGCCAGCAGGCGGGGGGTCCGCACAGATACGCAGTATTTT. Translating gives CASRRGVRTDTQYF.

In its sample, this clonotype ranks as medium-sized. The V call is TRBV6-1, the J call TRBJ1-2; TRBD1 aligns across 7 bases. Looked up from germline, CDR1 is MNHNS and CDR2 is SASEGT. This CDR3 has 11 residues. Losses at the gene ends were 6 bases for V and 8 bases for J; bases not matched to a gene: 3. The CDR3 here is CASRPGGGYTF. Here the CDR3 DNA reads TGTGCCAGCAGACCAGGGGGGGGCTACACCTTC.

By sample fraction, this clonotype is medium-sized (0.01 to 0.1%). The CDR3 loop is CASSLDFQLRAPQSNTEAFF. CDR3 nucleotide sequence: TGTGCCAGCAGCTTAGACTTTCAGCTCAGGGCCCCCCAGTCTAACACTGAAGCTTTCTTT. V usage is TRBV7-9 and J usage is TRBJ1-1; a possible D gene is TRBD1 (5 bases). CDR3 length equals 20 residues. Between the trimmed V and J ends, which lost 1 base and 2 bases, there was a span of 26 bases. Germline CDR1 is SEHNR and CDR2 is FQNEAQ (reference sequence).

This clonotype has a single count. The CDR3 protein is CSASPQGSTGELFF. The CDR3, as DNA: TGCAGTGCTAGTCCCCAGGGAAGCACCGGGGAGCTGTTTTTT. The rearrangement links TRBV20-1 to TRBJ2-2; possible D gene TRBD1, 5 bases. Germline values: CDR1 DFQATT, CDR2 SNEGSKA (reference sequence). The CDR3 is 14 amino acids. Trimming pared 3 bases from V and 4 bases from J, leaving 12 bases between.

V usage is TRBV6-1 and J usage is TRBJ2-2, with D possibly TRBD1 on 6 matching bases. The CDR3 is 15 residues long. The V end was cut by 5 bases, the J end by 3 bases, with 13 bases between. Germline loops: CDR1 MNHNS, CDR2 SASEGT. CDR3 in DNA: TGTGCCAGCAGTCGACAGGAGGTCTACACCGGGGAGCTGTTTTTT. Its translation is CASSRQEVYTGELFF.

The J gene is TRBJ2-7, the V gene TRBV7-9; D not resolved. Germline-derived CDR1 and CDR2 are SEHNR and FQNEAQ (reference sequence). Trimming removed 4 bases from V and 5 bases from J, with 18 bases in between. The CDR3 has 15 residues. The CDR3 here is CASSSAALTAHEQYF. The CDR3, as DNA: TGTGCCAGCAGCTCCGCGGCGTTAACAGCCCACGAGCAGTACTTC.